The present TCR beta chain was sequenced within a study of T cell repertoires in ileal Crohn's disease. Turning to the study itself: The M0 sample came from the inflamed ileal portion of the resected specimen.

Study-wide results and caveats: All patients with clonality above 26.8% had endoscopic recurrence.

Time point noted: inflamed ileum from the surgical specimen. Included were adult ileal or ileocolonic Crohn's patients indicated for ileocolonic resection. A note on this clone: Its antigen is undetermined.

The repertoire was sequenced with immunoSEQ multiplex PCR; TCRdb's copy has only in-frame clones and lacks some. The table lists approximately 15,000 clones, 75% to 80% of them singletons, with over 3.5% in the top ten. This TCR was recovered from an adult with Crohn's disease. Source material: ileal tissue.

This CDR3 is CASSPIGVVVSSGNTIYF. In nucleotides, the CDR3 is TGTGCCAGCAGTCCGATCGGGGTGGTGGTGAGCTCTGGAAACACCATATATTTT. V gene TRBV28 combines with J gene TRBJ1-3; no clear D. This CDR3 has 18 amino acids. Trimming left V 5 bases short and J 0 bases short, with 20 bases between. Looked up from germline, CDR1 is MDHEN and CDR2 is SYDVKM.